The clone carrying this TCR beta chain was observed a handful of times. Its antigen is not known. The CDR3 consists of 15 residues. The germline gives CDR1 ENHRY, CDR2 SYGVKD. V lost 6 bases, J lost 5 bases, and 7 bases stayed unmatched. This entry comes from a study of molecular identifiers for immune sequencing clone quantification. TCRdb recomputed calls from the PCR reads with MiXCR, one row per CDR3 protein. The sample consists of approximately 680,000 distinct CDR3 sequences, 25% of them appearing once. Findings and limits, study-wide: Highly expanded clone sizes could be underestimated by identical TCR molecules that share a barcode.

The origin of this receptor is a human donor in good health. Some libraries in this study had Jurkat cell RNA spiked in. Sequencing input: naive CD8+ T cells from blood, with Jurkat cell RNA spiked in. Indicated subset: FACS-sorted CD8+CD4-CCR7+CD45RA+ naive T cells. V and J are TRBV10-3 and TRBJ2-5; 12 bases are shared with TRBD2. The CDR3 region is CAISPGLAGWETQYF. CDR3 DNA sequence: TGTGCCATCAGCCCCGGACTAGCGGGATGGGAGACCCAGTACTTC.